These 20 T cell receptor beta chains share one sample of origin, sequenced in a study of blood T cell repertoires in COVID-19. Repertoires were generated with immunoSEQ multiplex PCR, while TCRdb's copy carries only in-frame clones and drops some. Here the sample spans some 190,000 clones, 80% being singletons. What was sequenced was peripheral blood. These receptors were taken from a man aged 60 to 69 with acute or convalescent COVID-19.

A few counts support this clone. The chain uses TRBV6-5 and TRBJ1-1; tentatively, D is TRBD1 (5 bases). Trimming shortened V by 0 bases and J by 4 bases, and 6 bases separated the two germline ends. Germline V gene lookup returns CDR1 MNHEY and CDR2 SVGAGI. The length of the CDR3 is 13 residues. This CDR3 is CASSYSRVTEAFF. The CDR3 nucleotides are TGTGCCAGCAGTTACTCCAGGGTCACTGAAGCTTTCTTT.

V gene TRBV23-1 combines with J gene TRBJ1-6; TRBD1 might be the D (6 bases). TRBV23-1 is designated an ORF whose function remains uncertain. The CDR3 has 22 amino acids. Trimming cost V 4 bases and J 0 bases, with 28 bases left between them. The CDR3, as DNA: TGCGCCAGCAGTCTGGATGAAAACCGGGACACTTCTAGGAGCTCCTATAATTCACCCCTCCACTTT. Its protein product is CASSLDENRDTSRSSYNSPLHF.

To note about this clone: Other DNA sequences in this specimen translate into the identical CDR3. The genes are TRBV12-3 or TRBV12-4 and TRBJ1-5; 7 bases fit TRBD1. The V and J ends lost 3 bases and 4 bases, in that order; junction bases with no gene match: 0. The length of the CDR3 is 13 residues. CDR3 DNA: TGTGCCAGCAGTTTGGACAGGAATCAGCCCCAGCATTTT. Protein product: CASSLDRNQPQHF.

V is TRBV12-3 or TRBV12-4 and J is TRBJ2-7; TRBD1 is a possible D gene (5 bases). This CDR3 is built from 11 residues. Trimming cost V 1 base and J 9 bases, with 7 bases left between them. Here the CDR3 DNA reads TGTGCCAGCAGTTTAGGGGGCGTGCAGTACTTC. It encodes CASSLGGVQYF.

This clone appeared a few times. The rearrangement joins TRBV6-6 to TRBJ1-1; 7 bases are a match to TRBD1. The CDR3 extends over 12 amino acids. Germline V lookup: CDR1 MNHNY, CDR2 SVGAGI (reference sequence). V shed 5 bases and J 7 bases; nucleotides not matched to a gene: 4. For the CDR3, the DNA is TGTGCCAGCAGTCAAGGGACAGATGAAGCTTTCTTT. Protein product: CASSQGTDEAFF.

This clone was seen at least ten times. This chain joins TRBV5-5 and TRBJ2-2; D perhaps matches TRBD1 (5 bases). Germline V gives CDR1 SGHKS, CDR2 YYEKEE (reference sequence). The V gene lost 0 bases and the J gene lost 5 bases, with 11 bases spanning the gap. The CDR3 contains 15 residues. CDR3 residues: CASSLGQGVTGELFF. The CDR3 DNA reads TGTGCCAGCAGCTTGGGGCAGGGTGTTACCGGGGAGCTGTTTTTT.

The chain uses TRBV5-5 and TRBJ1-6; 11 nucleotides match TRBD1. The V gene's germline CDR1 is SGHKS and CDR2 YYEKEE (reference sequence). This CDR3 spans 17 amino acids. J gave up 9 bases and V 4 bases, and 12 bases lay outside the gene matches. Written as DNA, the CDR3 is TGTGCCAGCAGCATCCAGACCGGGACAGGGGGAAGTTCACCCCTCCACTTT. It translates to CASSIQTGTGGSSPLHF.

The CDR3 here is CASSRTGLYEAFF. The CDR3 bases are TGTGCCAGCAGCAGGACAGGCCTTTATGAAGCTTTCTTT. V and J are TRBV6-5 and TRBJ1-1; 7 bases are shared with TRBD1. Germline values: CDR1 MNHEY, CDR2 SVGAGI. V shed 6 bases, J shed 7 bases, and the junction held 8 bases outside the gene matches. The CDR3 is 13 residues long.

This sequence joins TRBV9 and TRBJ2-7, with unresolved D. Germline-derived CDR1 and CDR2 are SGDLS and YYNGEE. CDR3 length: 14 amino acids. V shed 0 bases and J shed 3 bases, with 10 bases lying between them. The CDR3: CASSVARSGYEQYF. The CDR3 DNA follows: TGTGCCAGCAGCGTAGCTCGTTCGGGCTACGAGCAGTACTTC.

This clone was seen a few times. J is TRBJ2-1 and V is TRBV19, with D possibly being TRBD1 (6 bases). This CDR3 comprises 14 residues. V lost 3 bases, J lost 2 bases, and 8 bases lay in between. Germline CDR1 LNHDA, CDR2 SQIVND (reference sequence). This CDR3 is CASSMRTAYNEQFF. The CDR3 DNA sequence: TGTGCCAGTAGTATGAGGACAGCCTACAATGAGCAGTTCTTC.

The sample holds a few counts of this clone. The genes are TRBV6-5 and TRBJ2-1, with TRBD1 as a possible D gene (6 bases). The CDR3 length is 13 residues. V was cut by 7 bases and J by 0 bases, with 7 bases left in between. Germline loops: CDR1 MNHEY, CDR2 SVGAGI. The CDR3 DNA sequence: TGTGCCAGCACAGGGGCCTCCTACAATGAGCAGTTCTTC. As protein: CASTGASYNEQFF.

The genes are TRBV2 and TRBJ1-4; maybe TRBD1 (6 bases). The V and J ends lost 7 bases and 0 bases respectively, with 12 bases between them. From germline, CDR1 is SNHLY and CDR2 FYNNEI. The CDR3 runs to 15 residues. CDR3 coding DNA: TGTGCCAGCAAACCCCGGACAGCAACTAATGAAAAACTGTTTTTT. As protein: CASKPRTATNEKLFF.

J is TRBJ2-3 and V is TRBV9, with 8 bases matching TRBD2. The V and J ends lost 4 bases and 1 base, in that order; junction bases with no gene match: 8. The CDR3 contains 16 residues. CDR1 and CDR2 from the germline V gene are SGDLS and YYNGEE. The CDR3 region is CASSSRRREGTDTQYF. CDR3 nucleotide sequence: TGTGCCAGCAGCTCCCGACGGCGGGAGGGCACAGATACGCAGTATTTT.

A single count supports this clone. The genes are TRBV5-8 and TRBJ2-3; 8 bases align to TRBD2. Germline CDR1 and CDR2: SGHTS and YDEGEE. The CDR3 extends over 16 amino acids. After removal of 3 bases from V and 2 bases from J, the junction contained 8 bases not matched to a gene. The CDR3 DNA is TGTGCCAGCAGCTCTAAAGCGGGGGCCACCACAGATACGCAGTATTTT. It translates to CASSSKAGATTDTQYF.

The chain links TRBV9 to TRBJ2-1; D possibly corresponds to TRBD2 (6 bases). The CDR3 is 16 amino acids. Germline CDR1 and CDR2: SGDLS and YYNGEE. The ends were cut back, 0 bases at V and 4 bases at J, with 14 bases in the middle. CDR3 DNA sequence: TGTGCCAGCAGCGTAGGGGAGGTAGTCCTTTACAATGAGCAGTTCTTC. Its translation is CASSVGEVVLYNEQFF.

The J gene is TRBJ1-3, the V gene TRBV19; no definite D call. The CDR3 loop spans 15 amino acids. V lost 9 bases and J 2 bases, leaving 17 bases between the germline ends. CDR1 and CDR2 from the germline V gene are LNHDA and SQIVND (reference sequence). CDR3 sequence (DNA): TGTGCCAGCAGGAGGGTTGACCAACCTGGAAACACCATATATTTT. Its protein is CASRRVDQPGNTIYF.

This sequence joins TRBV6-5 and TRBJ1-5; unclear D gene. This CDR3 is built from 15 residues. CDR1 and CDR2 (germline): MNHEY, SVGAGI. Trimming took 5 bases from V and 7 from J, leaving 18 bases between them. CDR3: CASSPAPGFSQPQHF. The CDR3 DNA reads TGTGCCAGCAGTCCAGCTCCGGGGTTTAGCCAGCCCCAGCATTTT.

The J gene is TRBJ2-1, the V gene TRBV24-1, with D perhaps matching TRBD2 (5 bases). The ends were cut back, 5 bases at V and 5 bases at J, with 12 bases in the middle. Germline V CDR1 and CDR2: KGHDR, SFDVKD. This CDR3 is built from 14 residues. DNA of the CDR3: TGTGCCACCAGTGGGCCCACTAGGGACAATGAGCAGTTCTTC. It translates to CATSGPTRDNEQFF.

The V call is TRBV2, the J call TRBJ2-5; maybe TRBD1 (5 bases). The CDR3 loop spans 14 amino acids. Germline V gives CDR1 SNHLY, CDR2 FYNNEI. Between the trimmed V and J ends, which lost 2 bases and 5 bases, there was a span of 12 bases. The CDR3 reads CASSETRVRETQYF. The CDR3 coding sequence is TGTGCCAGCAGTGAAACCAGGGTCCGGGAGACCCAGTACTTC.

Notes on this clone: The junction and the germline gene differ at one end; a read error may be behind it. J is TRBJ2-7 and V is TRBV7-8; D is ambiguous. This CDR3 is built from 13 residues. Germline values: CDR1 SGHVS, CDR2 FQNEAQ. Here the CDR3 DNA reads TGTGCCAGCAGCTCCGTGTCTATCCACGAGCCGTACTTC. Translation gives CASSSVSIHEPYF.